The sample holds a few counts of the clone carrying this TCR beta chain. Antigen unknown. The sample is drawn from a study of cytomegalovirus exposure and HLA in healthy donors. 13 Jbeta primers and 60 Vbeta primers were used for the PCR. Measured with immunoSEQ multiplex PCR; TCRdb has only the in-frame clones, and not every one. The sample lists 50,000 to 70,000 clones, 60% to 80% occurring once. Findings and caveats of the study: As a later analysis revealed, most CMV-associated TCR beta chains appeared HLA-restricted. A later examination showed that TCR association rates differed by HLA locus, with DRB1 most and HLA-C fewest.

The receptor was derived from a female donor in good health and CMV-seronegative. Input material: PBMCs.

DNA of the CDR3: TGTGCCAGTAGTATGGGCTCCCCTGGCACAGATACGCAGTATTTT. Translation gives CASSMGSPGTDTQYF. This chain connects TRBV19 to TRBJ2-3, with D unresolved. V lost 3 bases and J lost 1, with 11 bases in between. Germline CDR1 is LNHDA and CDR2 is SQIVND (reference sequence). The CDR3 consists of 15 residues.